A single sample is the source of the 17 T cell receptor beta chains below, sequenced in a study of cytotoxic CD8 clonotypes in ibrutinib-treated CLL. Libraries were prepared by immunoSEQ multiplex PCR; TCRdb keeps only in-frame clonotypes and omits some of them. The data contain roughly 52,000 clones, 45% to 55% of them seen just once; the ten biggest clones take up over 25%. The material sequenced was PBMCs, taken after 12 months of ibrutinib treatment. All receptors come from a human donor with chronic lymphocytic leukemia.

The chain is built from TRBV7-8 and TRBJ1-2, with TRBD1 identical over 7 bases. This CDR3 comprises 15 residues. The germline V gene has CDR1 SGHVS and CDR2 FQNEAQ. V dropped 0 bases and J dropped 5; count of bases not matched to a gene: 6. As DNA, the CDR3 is TGTGCCAGCAGCTTAGCGGTGACAGGGATATATGGCTACACCTTC. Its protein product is CASSLAVTGIYGYTF.

The CDR3 DNA sequence: TGTGCCATCAATGATAGCGGGAGCAAACACGAGCAGTACTTC. It yields the protein CAINDSGSKHEQYF. This sequence joins TRBV10-3 and TRBJ2-7; 9 bases align to TRBD2. From germline, CDR1 is ENHRY and CDR2 SYGVKD. The CDR3 length is 14 residues. Trimming took 7 bases from V and 5 from J; bases not matched to a gene: 9.

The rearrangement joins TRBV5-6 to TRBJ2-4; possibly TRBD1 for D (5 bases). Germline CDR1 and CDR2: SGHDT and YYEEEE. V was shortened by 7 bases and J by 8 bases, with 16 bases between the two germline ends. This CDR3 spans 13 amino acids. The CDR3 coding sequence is TGTGCCAGCGAATTGCAGGGTATAGACATTCAGTACTTC. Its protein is CASELQGIDIQYF.

For the CDR3, the DNA is TGTGCCAGCAGCTTGGGCCCCTCGGGATCACCCCTCCACTTT. This translates into CASSLGPSGSPLHF. The chain employs TRBV7-3 and TRBJ1-6, with no clear D. The V end was cut by 3 bases, the J end by 10 bases, with 13 bases between. Germline-derived CDR1 and CDR2 are SGHTA and FQGTGA. This CDR3 comprises 14 residues. Filled out from reference TRBV7-3 and TRBJ1-6, the complete variable domain reads GAGVSQTPSNKVTEKGKYVELRCDPISGHTALYWYRQSLGQGPEFLIYFQGTGAADDSGLPNDRFFAVRPEGSVSTLKIQRTERGDSAVYLCASSLGPSGSPLHFGNGTRLTVT.

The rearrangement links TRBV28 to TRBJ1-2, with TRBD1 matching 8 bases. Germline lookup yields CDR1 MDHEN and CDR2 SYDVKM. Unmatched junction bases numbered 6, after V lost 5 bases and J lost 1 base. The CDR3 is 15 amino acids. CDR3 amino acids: CASSPGQGINYGYTF. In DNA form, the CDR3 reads TGTGCCAGCAGTCCAGGACAGGGTATTAACTATGGCTACACCTTC.

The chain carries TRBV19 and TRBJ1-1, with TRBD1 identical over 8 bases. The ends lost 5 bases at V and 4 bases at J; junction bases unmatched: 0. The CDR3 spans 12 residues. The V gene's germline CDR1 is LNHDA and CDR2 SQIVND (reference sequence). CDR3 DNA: TGTGCCAGTAGTCAGGGGGCCACTGAAGCTTTCTTT. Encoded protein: CASSQGATEAFF. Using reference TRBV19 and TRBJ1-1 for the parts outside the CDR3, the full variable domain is DGGITQSPKYLFRKEGQNVTLSCEQNLNHDAMYWYRQDPGQGLRLIYYSQIVNDFQKGDIAEGYSVSREKKESFPLTVTSAQKNPTAFYLCASSQGATEAFFGQGTRLTVV.

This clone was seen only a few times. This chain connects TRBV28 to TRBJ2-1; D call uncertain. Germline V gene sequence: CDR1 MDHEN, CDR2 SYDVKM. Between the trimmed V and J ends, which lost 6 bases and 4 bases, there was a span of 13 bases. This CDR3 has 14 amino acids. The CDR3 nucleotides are TGTGCCAGCAGCCCCGGACGAGTTTACAATGAGCAGTTCTTC. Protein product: CASSPGRVYNEQFF.

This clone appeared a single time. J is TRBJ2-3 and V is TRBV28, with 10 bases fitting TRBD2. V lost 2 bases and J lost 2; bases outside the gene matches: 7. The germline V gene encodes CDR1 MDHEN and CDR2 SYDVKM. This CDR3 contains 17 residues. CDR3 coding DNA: TGTGCCAGCAGTTTAGTAAGACTAGCGGGCACCACAGATACGCAGTATTTT. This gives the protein CASSLVRLAGTTDTQYF. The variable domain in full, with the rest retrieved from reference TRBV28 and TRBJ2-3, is DVKVTQSSRYLVKRTGEKVFLECVQDMDHENMFWYRQDPGLGLRLIYFSYDVKMKEKGDIPEGYSVSREKKERFSLILESASTNQTSMYLCASSLVRLAGTTDTQYFGPGTRLTVL.

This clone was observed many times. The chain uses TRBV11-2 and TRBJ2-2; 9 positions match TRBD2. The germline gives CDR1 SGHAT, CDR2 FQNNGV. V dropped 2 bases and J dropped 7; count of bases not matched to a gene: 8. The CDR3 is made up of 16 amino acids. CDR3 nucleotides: TGTGCCAGCAGCTTAAGGGTAGCGGGAGATAACGGGGAGCTGTTTTTT. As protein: CASSLRVAGDNGELFF.

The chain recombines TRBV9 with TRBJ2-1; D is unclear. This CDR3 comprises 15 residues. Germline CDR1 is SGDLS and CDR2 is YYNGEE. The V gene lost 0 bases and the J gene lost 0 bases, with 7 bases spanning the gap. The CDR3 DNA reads TGTGCCAGCAGCGTAGACAGTAGCTCCTACAATGAGCAGTTCTTC. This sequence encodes CASSVDSSSYNEQFF.

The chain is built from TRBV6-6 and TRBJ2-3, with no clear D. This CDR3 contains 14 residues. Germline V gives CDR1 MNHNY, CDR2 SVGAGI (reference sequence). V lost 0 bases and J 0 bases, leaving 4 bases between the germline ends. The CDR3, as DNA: TGTGCCAGCAGTTACTCGGCAAGCACAGATACGCAGTATTTT. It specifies CASSYSASTDTQYF.

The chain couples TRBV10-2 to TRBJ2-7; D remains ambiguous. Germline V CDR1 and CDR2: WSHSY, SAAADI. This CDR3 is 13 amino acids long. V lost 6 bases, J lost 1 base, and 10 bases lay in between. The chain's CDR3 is CASRLDGSYEQYF. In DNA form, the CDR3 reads TGCGCCAGCAGACTGGACGGTTCCTACGAGCAGTACTTC.

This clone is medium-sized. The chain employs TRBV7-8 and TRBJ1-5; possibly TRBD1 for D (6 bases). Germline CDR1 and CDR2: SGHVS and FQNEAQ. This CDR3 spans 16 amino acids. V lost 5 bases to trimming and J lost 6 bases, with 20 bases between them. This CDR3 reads CASSINSGENRQPQHF. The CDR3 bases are TGTGCCAGCAGCATTAATTCAGGGGAGAATCGTCAGCCCCAGCATTTT.

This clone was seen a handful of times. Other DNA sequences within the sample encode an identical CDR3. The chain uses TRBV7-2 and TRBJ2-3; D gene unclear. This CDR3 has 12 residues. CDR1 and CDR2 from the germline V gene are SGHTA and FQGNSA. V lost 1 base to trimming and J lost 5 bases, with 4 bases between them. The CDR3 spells CASSLGVDTQYF. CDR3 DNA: TGTGCCAGCAGCTTAGGCGTAGATACGCAGTATTTT. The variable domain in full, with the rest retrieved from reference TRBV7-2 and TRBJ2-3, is GAGVSQSPSNKVTEKGKDVELRCDPISGHTALYWYRQSLGQGLEFLIYFQGNSAPDKSGLPSDRFSAERTGGSVSTLTIQRTQQEDSAVYLCASSLGVDTQYFGPGTRLTVL.

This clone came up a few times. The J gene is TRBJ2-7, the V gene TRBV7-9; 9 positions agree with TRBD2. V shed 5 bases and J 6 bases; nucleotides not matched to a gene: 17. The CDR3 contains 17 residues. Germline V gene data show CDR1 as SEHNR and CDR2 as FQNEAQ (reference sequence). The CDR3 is CASSPDTWGGRAVEQYF. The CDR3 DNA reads TGTGCCAGCAGCCCAGATACCTGGGGCGGGAGGGCTGTCGAGCAGTACTTC.

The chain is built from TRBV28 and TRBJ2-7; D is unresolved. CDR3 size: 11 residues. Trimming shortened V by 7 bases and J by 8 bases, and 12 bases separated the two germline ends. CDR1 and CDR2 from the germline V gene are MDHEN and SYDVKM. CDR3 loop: CASMVGEKQYF. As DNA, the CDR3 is TGTGCCAGCATGGTTGGGGAAAAGCAGTACTTC.

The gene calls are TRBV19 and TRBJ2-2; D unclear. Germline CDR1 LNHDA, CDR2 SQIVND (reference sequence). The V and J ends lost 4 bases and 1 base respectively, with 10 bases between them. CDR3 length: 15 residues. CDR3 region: CASSNVTLNTGELFF. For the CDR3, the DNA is TGTGCCAGTAGTAATGTGACATTGAACACCGGGGAGCTGTTTTTT.